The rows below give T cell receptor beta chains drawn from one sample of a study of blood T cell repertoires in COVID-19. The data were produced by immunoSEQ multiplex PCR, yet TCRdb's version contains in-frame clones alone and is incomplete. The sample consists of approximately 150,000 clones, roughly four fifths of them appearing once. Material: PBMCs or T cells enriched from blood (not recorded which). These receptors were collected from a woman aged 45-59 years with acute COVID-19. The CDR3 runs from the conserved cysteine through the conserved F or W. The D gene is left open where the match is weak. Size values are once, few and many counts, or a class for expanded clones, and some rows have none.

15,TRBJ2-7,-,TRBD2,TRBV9,CASSEGGTSTYEQYF,TGTGCCAGCAGCGAGGGCGGGACTAGCACCTACGAGCAGTACTTC
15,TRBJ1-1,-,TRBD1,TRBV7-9,CASSLGTGGNTEAFF,TGTGCCAGCAGCCTCGGGACAGGGGGTAACACTGAAGCTTTCTTT
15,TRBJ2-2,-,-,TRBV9,CASSSGQGYTGELFF,TGTGCCAGCAGCTCGGGCCAGGGATACACCGGGGAGCTGTTTTTT
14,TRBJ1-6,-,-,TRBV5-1,CASSIQALNSPLHF,TGCGCCAGCAGCATCCAGGCCCTGAACTCACCCCTCCACTTT
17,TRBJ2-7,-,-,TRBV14,CASSQNPGVPGYYEQYF,TGTGCCAGCAGCCAAAACCCAGGGGTCCCAGGGTACTACGAGCAGTACTTC
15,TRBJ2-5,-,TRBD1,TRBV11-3,CASSTIRTGQETQYF,TGTGCCAGCAGCACGATAAGGACAGGCCAAGAGACCCAGTACTTC
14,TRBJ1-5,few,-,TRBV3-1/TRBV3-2,CASSLGLLSQPQHF,TGTGCCAGCAGCCTAGGACTCCTGTCTCAGCCCCAGCATTTT
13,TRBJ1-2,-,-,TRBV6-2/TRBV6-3,CASSTGTTRGYTF,TGTGCCAGCAGTACCGGGACAACGAGGGGCTACACCTTC
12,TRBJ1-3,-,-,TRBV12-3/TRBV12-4,CASSGLSDTIYF,TGTGCCAGCAGTGGACTTTCGGACACCATATATTTT
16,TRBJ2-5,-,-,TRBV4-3,CASSQALRGSGETQYF,TGCGCCAGCAGCCAGGCTTTAAGGGGGAGTGGAGAGACCCAGTACTTC
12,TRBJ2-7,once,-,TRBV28,CASSPGQTQQYF,TGTGCCAGCAGCCCCGGACAAACCCAGCAGTACTTC
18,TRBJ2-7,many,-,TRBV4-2,CAIPPHEASDRSSYEQYF,TGTGCCATCCCCCCCCACGAGGCTAGCGATAGGAGCTCCTACGAGCAGTACTTC
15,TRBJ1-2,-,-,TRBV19,CASSQRDKGSYGYTF,TGTGCCAGTAGCCAACGGGACAAGGGATCCTATGGCTACACCTTC
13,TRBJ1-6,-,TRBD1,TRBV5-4,CASSSGQGSPLHF,TGTGCCAGCAGCTCGGGACAGGGCTCACCCCTCCACTTT
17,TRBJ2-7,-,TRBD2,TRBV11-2,CASSGGTSGLSSYEQYF,TGTGCCAGCAGCGGAGGGACTAGCGGGTTGAGCTCCTACGAGCAGTACTTC
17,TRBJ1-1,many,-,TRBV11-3,CASSLDRPGVLNTEAFF,TGTGCCAGCAGCTTAGATCGGCCAGGGGTTCTAAACACTGAAGCTTTCTTT
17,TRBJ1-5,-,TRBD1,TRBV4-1,CASSHVRGLDSNQPQHF,TGCGCCAGCAGCCATGTCAGGGGGCTCGATAGCAATCAGCCCCAGCATTTT
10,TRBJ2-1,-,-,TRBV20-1,CSAPENEQFF,TGCAGTGCGCCTGAGAATGAGCAGTTCTTC
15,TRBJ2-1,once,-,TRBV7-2,CASSLSNSRYNEQFF,TGTGCCAGCAGCTTATCTAATAGCAGATACAATGAGCAGTTCTTC
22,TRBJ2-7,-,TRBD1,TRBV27,CASSFYSLGRDRGQNNLYEQYF,TGTGCCAGCAGTTTTTATTCCCTAGGGCGGGACAGGGGACAGAATAACCTGTACGAGCAGTACTTC
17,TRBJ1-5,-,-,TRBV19,CASRERARIIGNQPQHF,TGTGCCAGTAGGGAGAGGGCACGTATTATTGGCAATCAGCCCCAGCATTTT
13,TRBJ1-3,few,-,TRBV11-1,CASSFAPGNTIYF,TGTGCCAGCAGCTTCGCGCCTGGAAACACCATATATTTT
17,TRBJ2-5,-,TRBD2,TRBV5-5,CASSLGRVAGVQETQYF,TGTGCCAGCAGCTTGGGAAGGGTAGCGGGAGTTCAAGAGACCCAGTACTTC
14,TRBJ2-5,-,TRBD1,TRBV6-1,CASSERQGAQTQYF,TGTGCCAGCAGTGAACGACAGGGGGCGCAGACCCAGTACTTC
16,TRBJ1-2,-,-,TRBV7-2,CASSLDGQGLLDGYTF,TGTGCCAGCAGCTTAGATGGTCAGGGGTTGCTCGATGGCTACACCTTC
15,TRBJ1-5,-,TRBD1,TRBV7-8,CASSWGTGDNQPQHF,TGTGCCAGCAGCTGGGGGACAGGGGATAACCAGCCCCAGCATTTT
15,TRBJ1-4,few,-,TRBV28,CASTPRRQVGEKLFF,TGTGCCAGCACCCCCCGCAGACAGGTCGGGGAAAAACTGTTTTTT